This T cell receptor beta chain stems from a study of T cell changes during pregnancy in multiple sclerosis. The data were produced by immunoSEQ multiplex PCR, yet TCRdb's version contains in-frame clones alone and is incomplete. The sample holds over 65,000 clones; about nine tenths are singletons and the top ten take roughly 2.5%. Deletions cut 6 bases from V and 4 bases from J, with 15 bases between. The CDR3 has 14 residues. From germline, CDR1 is MDHEN and CDR2 SYDVKM. The clonotype originates from a female donor with multiple sclerosis, enrolled in a pregnancy study. The sequenced sample was peripheral blood, obtained in the first trimester of pregnancy. This chain connects TRBV28 to TRBJ1-2, with no clear D. CDR3: CASRDGGGIYGYTF. CDR3 nucleotides: TGTGCCAGCAGGGACGGAGGAGGGATCTATGGCTACACCTTC.